This section outlines one T cell receptor beta chain sequence together with its context. The antigen remains unidentified. The sample is drawn from a study of human T cells and chemical hapten exposure. The wider study: Across samples, TCR yields varied, mostly owing to small differences in pooled library volumes. Findings and caveats of the study: Once DPC sensitization occurred, TCRs above 1 in 1000 frequency showed no change.

Trimming removed 4 bases from V and 1 base from J, with 13 bases in between. The CDR3 covers 15 residues. The germline CDR1 and CDR2 sequences are LGHDT and YNNKEL (reference sequence). The total RNA was obtained from whole blood that was not fractionated. TCRdb reprocessed the 5' RACE reads with MiXCR, giving one entry per CDR3 protein. The data contain 80,000 or so distinct CDR3 sequences, 15% to 20% of them seen just once; the ten biggest clones take up under 7.5%. The clonotype was recovered from a female donor in good health. The chain carries TRBV3-1 and TRBJ1-1; D not resolved. The CDR3 sequence is CASSPHSPGNTEAFF. The CDR3, as DNA: TGTGCCAGCAGCCCCCACTCTCCAGGGAACACTGAAGCTTTCTTT.